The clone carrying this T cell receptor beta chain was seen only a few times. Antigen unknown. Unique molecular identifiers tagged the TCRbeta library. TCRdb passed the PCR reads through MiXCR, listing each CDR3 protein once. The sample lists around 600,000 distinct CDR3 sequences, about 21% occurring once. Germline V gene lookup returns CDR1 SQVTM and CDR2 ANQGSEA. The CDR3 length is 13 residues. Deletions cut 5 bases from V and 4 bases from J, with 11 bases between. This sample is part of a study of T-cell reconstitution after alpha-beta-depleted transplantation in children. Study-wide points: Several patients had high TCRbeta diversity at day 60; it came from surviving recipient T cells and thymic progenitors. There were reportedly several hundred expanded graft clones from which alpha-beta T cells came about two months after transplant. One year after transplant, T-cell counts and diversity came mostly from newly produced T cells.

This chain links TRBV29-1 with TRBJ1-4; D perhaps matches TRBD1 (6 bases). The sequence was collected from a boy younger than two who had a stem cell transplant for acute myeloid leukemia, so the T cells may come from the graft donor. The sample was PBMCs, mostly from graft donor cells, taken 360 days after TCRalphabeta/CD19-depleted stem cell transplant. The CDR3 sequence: CSVSGTLNEKLFF. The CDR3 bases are TGCAGCGTTTCCGGGACACTTAATGAAAAACTGTTTTTT.